The source of this T cell receptor (beta chain) is a study of T cells after posttransplantation cyclophosphamide. Produced via immunoSEQ multiplex PCR; TCRdb's table is partial and in-frame only. The repertoire holds more than 30,000 clones, with about 93% as singletons. Cells defined as naive were viable CD3+CD4+ or CD3+CD8+ and CCR7+CD45RA+CD45RO-CD95-CD27+CD28+. This receptor was obtained from a woman aged 60-75 years in good health, CMV-negative, and a related stem cell transplant donor. Source material: naive CD4+ T cells sorted from PBMCs.

CDR3 in amino acids: CASSQDAGVAGELFF. The CDR3 DNA follows: TGTGCCAGCAGCCAAGATGCGGGAGTGGCCGGGGAGCTGTTTTTT. The chain carries TRBV4-2 and TRBJ2-2; 7 bases align to TRBD2. CDR1 and CDR2 from the germline V gene are LGHNA and YNFKEQ. Losses at the gene ends were 0 bases for V and 6 bases for J; bases not matched to a gene: 4. The CDR3 extends over 15 amino acids.